This TCR beta chain was identified during a study of blood T cell repertoires in COVID-19. In the study overall: Samples of COVID-19 (acute and convalescent) were obtained from the United States, Italy and Spain. Nucleic acid was either cDNA or gDNA, and it came from T cells, B-cell-depleted T cells, or PBMCs.

Participants' own reports of clinical history determined their cohort assignment. This CDR3 spans 13 amino acids. V gave up 2 bases and J gave up 6 bases, with 11 bases separating them. Per the germline V gene, CDR1 is GTSNPN and CDR2 is SVGIG (reference sequence). Profiling relied on immunoSEQ multiplex PCR, and the TCRdb table lists in-frame clones only, not all of them. The table lists approximately 250,000 clones, approximately 88% of them singletons. The gene calls are TRBV30 and TRBJ2-1; maybe TRBD2 (6 bases). The sample taken for sequencing was PBMCs or T cells enriched from blood (not recorded which). This clonotype was sampled from a woman aged 35 to 49 with acute COVID-19. The CDR3 is CAWSLGLTNEQFF. The CDR3, as DNA: TGTGCCTGGAGTTTGGGACTCACCAATGAGCAGTTCTTC.